This TCR beta chain was recorded in a study of blood T cell repertoires in COVID-19. Study-wide context: From T cells, B-cell-depleted T cells, or PBMCs came the material, which was cDNA or gDNA.

Using immunoSEQ multiplex PCR, the repertoire was profiled, and TCRdb retains in-frame clones only, with some absent. The repertoire includes approximately 66,000 clones, approximately 86% of them detected once, and about 7% sits in the top ten. The sequencing sample was made of peripheral blood. The sequence came from a man over 45 with active COVID-19.

DNA for the CDR3: TGTGCCAGCAGGGGACTCAGATTAAGCAAAGAGACCCAGTACTTC. Translated, it gives CASRGLRLSKETQYF. The rearrangement joins TRBV2 to TRBJ2-5; a possible D gene is TRBD2 (6 bases). The germline CDR1 and CDR2 sequences are SNHLY and FYNNEI. This CDR3 has 15 amino acids. V lost 6 bases and J 3 bases, leaving 17 bases between the germline ends.